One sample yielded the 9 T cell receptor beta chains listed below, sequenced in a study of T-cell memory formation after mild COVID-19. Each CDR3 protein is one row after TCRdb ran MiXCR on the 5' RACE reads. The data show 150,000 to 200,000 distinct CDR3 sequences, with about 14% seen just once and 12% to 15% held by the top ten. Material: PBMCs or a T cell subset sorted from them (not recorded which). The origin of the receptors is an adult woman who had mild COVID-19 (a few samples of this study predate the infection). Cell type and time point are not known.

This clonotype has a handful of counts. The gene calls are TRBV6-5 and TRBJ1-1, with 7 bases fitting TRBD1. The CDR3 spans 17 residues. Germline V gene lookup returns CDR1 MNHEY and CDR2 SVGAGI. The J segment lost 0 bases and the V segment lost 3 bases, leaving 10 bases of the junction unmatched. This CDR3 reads CASSYEGGHVMNTEAFF. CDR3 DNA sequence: TGTGCCAGCAGTTATGAAGGGGGCCATGTTATGAACACTGAAGCTTTCTTT.

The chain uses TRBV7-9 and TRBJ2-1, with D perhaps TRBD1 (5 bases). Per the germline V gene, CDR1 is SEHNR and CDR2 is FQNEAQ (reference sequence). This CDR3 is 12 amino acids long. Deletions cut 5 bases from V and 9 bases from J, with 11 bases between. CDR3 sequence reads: CASSPRVPEQFF. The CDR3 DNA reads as TGTGCCAGCAGCCCCAGGGTACCTGAGCAGTTCTTC.

In nucleotides, the CDR3 is TGTGCCAGCAGCACCGGGAGGGCGGGACACACGGATACGCAGTATTTT. Its protein product is CASSTGRAGHTDTQYF. The chain is built from TRBV12-3 or TRBV12-4 and TRBJ2-3; 8 bases are shared with TRBD2. The CDR3 sequence is 16 residues long. The V segment lost 6 bases and the J segment 6 bases; nucleotides outside the gene matches: 14.

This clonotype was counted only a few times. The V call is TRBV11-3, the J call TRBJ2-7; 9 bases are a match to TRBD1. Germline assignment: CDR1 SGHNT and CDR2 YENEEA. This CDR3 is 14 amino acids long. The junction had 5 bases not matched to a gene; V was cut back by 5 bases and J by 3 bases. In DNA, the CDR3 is TGTGCCAGCAGCCACCGGGACAGGGTCTACGAGCAGTACTTC. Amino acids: CASSHRDRVYEQYF.

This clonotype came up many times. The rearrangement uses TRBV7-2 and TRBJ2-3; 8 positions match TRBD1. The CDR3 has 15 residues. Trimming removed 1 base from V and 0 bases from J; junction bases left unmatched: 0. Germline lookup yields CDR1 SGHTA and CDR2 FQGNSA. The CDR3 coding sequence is TGTGCCAGCAGCTTAGGGACAGGGAGCACAGATACGCAGTATTTT. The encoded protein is CASSLGTGSTDTQYF.

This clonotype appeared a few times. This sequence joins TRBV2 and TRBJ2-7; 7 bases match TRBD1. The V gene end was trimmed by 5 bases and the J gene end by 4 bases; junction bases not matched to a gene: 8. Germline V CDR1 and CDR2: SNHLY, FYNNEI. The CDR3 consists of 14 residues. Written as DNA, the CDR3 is TGTGCCAGCAGTCGTTACAGGGGAATATACGAGCAGTACTTC. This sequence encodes CASSRYRGIYEQYF.

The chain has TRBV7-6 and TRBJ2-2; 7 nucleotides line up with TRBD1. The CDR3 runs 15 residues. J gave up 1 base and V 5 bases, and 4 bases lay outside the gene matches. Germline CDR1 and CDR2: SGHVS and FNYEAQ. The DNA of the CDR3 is TGTGCCAGCAGCGGGGGACAGAGGAACACCGGGGAGCTGTTTTTT. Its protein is CASSGGQRNTGELFF.

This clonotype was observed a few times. CDR3 amino acids: CASSNMGLQEAFF. The CDR3 bases are TGTGCCAGCAGCAACATGGGACTGCAGGAAGCTTTCTTT. The genes are TRBV7-3 and TRBJ1-1; the D gene is possibly TRBD1 (5 bases). The CDR3 has 13 residues. Per germline, CDR1 SGHTA and CDR2 FQGTGA. Trimming stripped 5 bases from V and 8 bases from J, with 15 bases between.

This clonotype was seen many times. The DNA of the CDR3 is TGCGCCAGCAGCTTGGGGATGAACACTGAAGCTTTCTTT. Its translation is CASSLGMNTEAFF. The chain couples TRBV5-1 to TRBJ1-1; D unclear. CDR1 is SGHRS, CDR2 YFSETQ, per germline. The CDR3 covers 13 residues. Trimming took 0 bases from V and 0 from J, leaving 3 bases between them.